The rows below give T cell receptor beta chains drawn from one sample of a study of blood T cell repertoires in COVID-19. Clones were sequenced by immunoSEQ multiplex PCR, and TCRdb holds only the in-frame ones, with some missing. The table shows just over 95,000 clones, with 80% to 90% occurring only once. The sequencing sample was made of peripheral blood. Receptors originate from a human donor in a cohort sampled during active COVID-19. Both conserved end residues are part of each CDR3. A D gene is named only where the DNA matches it firmly.

V gene	J gene	D gene	CDR3 protein	CDR3 DNA
TRBV23-1	TRBJ2-7	TRBD1	CASINKQGPGDSYEQYF	TGCGCCAGCATCAATAAACAGGGGCCAGGGGACTCCTACGAGCAGTACTTC
TRBV28	TRBJ2-7	TRBD1	CASSTLMGTDRQYF	TGTGCCAGCAGCACCCTGATGGGGACAGACAGGCAGTACTTC
TRBV4-3	TRBJ2-1	TRBD2	CASSVAGTYNEQFF	TGCGCCAGCAGCGTAGCGGGAACCTACAATGAGCAGTTCTTC
TRBV7-9	TRBJ1-2	TRBD1	CASSIETGPYGYTF	TGTGCCAGCAGCATTGAGACAGGGCCGTATGGCTACACCTTC
TRBV19	TRBJ2-6	TRBD2	CASSRGGSGANVLTF	TGTGCCAGTAGTAGGGGGGGGTCTGGGGCCAACGTCCTGACTTTC
TRBV15	TRBJ1-5	.	CATSIDRQTNQPQHF	TGTGCCACCAGCATCGATAGGCAGACAAATCAGCCCCAGCATTTT
TRBV11-2	TRBJ2-3	TRBD2	CASSLDYGDYTDTQYF	TGTGCCAGCAGCTTAGATTACGGGGACTACACAGATACGCAGTATTTT
TRBV28	TRBJ2-6	.	CASRASGANVLTF	TGTGCCAGCAGGGCCTCTGGGGCCAACGTCCTGACTTTC
TRBV30	TRBJ2-5	TRBD2	CAWRGGDFQETQYF	TGTGCCTGGAGGGGGGGGGATTTTCAAGAGACCCAGTACTTC
TRBV19	TRBJ2-1	.	CASSGTRLSSYNEQFF	TGTGCCAGTAGTGGGACACGCTTAAGCTCCTACAATGAGCAGTTCTTC